The present T cell receptor beta chain was sequenced within a study of identical twins (dated by TCRdb to the mid-2010s). In terms of the full investigation: To test whether fetal clonotypes persist, the study used deep sequencing on TCR alpha and beta repertoires from monozygotic twins, unrelated adults of various ages, and cord blood. To rule out contamination, the twin experiments were replicated at different times with different library preparation protocols. The research as a whole found: Abundant cord blood beta clonotypes carried fewer insertions; young adult naive repertoires showed a weaker similar trend, while memory repertoires showed none. Recombination models systematically underestimated out-of-frame TCR alpha sharing in monozygotic twins but agreed with sharing between unrelated individuals. Conclusions relied on cross-sectional statistical analysis, since the same donors could not be followed over many years. Invariant T cells such as MAIT and iNKT could partly confound zero-insertion analyses, though diverse VJ usage argued against this for most clonotypes. Compared with coincidental sharing between unrelated individuals, out-of-frame TCR alpha sequences shared between twins had an excess of sequences with low generation probability. A weaker excess of twin sharing was found in beta out-of-frame sequences because the signal-to-noise ratio was lowered by fewer shared sequences.

Its CDR3 holds 14 amino acids, cysteine through phenylalanine. Only the CDR3 region is kept as DNA, spanning 42 bases read in frame from base 1. CDR1 LGHDT and CDR2 YNNKEL are derived from the germline V gene (reference sequence). V has 4 bases trimmed and J has 3 bases trimmed; junction bases matching no gene number 6. Only healthy Caucasian donors were included. The twin cohort consisted of three pairs of female monozygotic twins, all aged roughly 18 to 30 years. Miltenyi CD45RO+ enrichment and human naive T-cell isolation kits were used to isolate memory (CD45RO+) and naive T cells from PBMC. The library was obtained by 5' RACE. TCRdb lists the instrument as Illumina HiSeq 2000. A universal primer binding site was added through template switching, and the final cDNA carried a unique molecular identifier so that TCR cDNA molecules could be counted accurately. Specific primers in the conserved constant-segment region were used to synthesize first-strand cDNA for the TCR alpha and beta chains. Each cDNA library was double barcoded, with a SMART-Mk sample barcode plus Illumina barcodes, to control for contamination. TruSeq adapter sequences along with Illumina sample barcodes were introduced in two successive PCR steps. Sequencing of the TCR alpha and beta cDNA libraries was done on the Illumina HiSeq platform using custom primers. As for how the authors treated the data: MiGEC processed the raw reads to extract unique molecular identifiers, while MiXCR was used to determine the CDR3 positions. For each individual, recombination models were inferred using an EM algorithm with the repgenHMM and IGoR tools. Shared clonotype analysis was performed with the tcR package in R, normalizing sharing by the product of cloneset sizes. To study raw recombination free of thymic and clonal selection effects, out-of-frame nonproductive sequences were analyzed. TCRdb trimmed the raw reads at Q25, called clones with MiXCR and kept productive beta chains. Rows merge per CDR3 protein into single entries with the most common DNA and genes. In this record, the V and J calls reflect TCRdb's handling and not the investigators' own analysis. The sample profile shows a few hundred thousand distinct CDR3 sequences; roughly an eighth of them were found once. The ten largest clones take up roughly 3.7% of the sample.

This clonotype was detected many times. Its cognate antigen has yet to be identified. Base qualities are missing; no much larger clone stands one base away. This sample was also put to use in a study of yellow fever vaccine responses in identical twins. The second paper states: The T cell response to vaccination in identical twins was reported by the authors to appear partly convergent and partly personalized. In identical twins, the study followed T cell clones that responded to the vaccine with precision.

The TCR originated in a woman under 30 in good health. Input material: memory (CD45RO+) T cells sorted from blood. This sample's cell subset or site label indicates: CD45RO+ enriched T cells. The rearrangement joined TRBV3-1 to TRBJ2-7; the junction holds 7 bases that match TRBD1. The CDR3 loop reads CASSRRQGYYEQYF. At the DNA level, the sequence is TGTGCCAGCAGCCGCAGACAGGGTTACTACGAGCAGTACTTC.